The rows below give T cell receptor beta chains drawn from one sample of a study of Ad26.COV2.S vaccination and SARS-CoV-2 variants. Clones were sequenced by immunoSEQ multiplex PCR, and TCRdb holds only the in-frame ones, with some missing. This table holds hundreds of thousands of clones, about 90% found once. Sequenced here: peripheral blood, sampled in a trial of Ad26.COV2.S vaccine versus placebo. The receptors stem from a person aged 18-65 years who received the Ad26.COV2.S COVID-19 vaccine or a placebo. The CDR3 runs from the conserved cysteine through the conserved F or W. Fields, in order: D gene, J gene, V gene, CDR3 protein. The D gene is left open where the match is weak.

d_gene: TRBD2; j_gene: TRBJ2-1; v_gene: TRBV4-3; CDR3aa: CASSHQPLAGGGNEQFF
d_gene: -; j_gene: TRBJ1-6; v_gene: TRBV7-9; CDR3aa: CASSASQGPLHF
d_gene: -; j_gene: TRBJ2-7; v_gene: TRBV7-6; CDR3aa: CASSSSSNSYEQYF
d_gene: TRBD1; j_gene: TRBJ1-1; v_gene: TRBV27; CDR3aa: CASSSQKTGERGAFF
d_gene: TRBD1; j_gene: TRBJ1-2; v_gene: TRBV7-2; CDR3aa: CASSLGGTGGSYGYTF
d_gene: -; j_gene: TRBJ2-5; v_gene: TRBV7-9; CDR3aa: CASSLGAGQETQYF
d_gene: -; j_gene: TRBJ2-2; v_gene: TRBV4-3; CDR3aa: CASSQKRGGPNTGELFF
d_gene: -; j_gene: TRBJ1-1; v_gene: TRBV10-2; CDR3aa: CASSDVGNTEAFF
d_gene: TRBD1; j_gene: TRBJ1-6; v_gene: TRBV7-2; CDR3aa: CASSPPRDRYSPLHF
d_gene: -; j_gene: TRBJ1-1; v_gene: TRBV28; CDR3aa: CASSLVNTEAFF
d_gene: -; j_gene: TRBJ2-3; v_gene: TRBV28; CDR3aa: CASSLISGGGTDTQYF
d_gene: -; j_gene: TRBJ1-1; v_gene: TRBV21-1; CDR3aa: CASSKAHRGNTEAFF
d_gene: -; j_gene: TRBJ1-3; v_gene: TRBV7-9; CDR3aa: CASSLATGSRLYF
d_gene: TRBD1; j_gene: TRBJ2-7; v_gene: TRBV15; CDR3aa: CATSRRPGQGRHEQYF
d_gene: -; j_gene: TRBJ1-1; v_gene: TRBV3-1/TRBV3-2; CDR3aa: CASSQVRQVTEAFF
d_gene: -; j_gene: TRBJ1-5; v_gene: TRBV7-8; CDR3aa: CASSLSSTGRDQPQHF
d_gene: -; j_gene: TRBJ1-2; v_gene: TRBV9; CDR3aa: CASSDRPYGYTF
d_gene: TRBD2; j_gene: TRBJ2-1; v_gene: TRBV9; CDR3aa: CASSAGGEAINNEQFF
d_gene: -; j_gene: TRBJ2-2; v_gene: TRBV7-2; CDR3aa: CASTLGGSNTGELFF
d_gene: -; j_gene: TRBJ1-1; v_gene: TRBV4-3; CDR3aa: CASSQELVNTEAFF
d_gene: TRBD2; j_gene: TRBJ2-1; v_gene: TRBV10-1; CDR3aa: CASSHSGDPYNEQFF
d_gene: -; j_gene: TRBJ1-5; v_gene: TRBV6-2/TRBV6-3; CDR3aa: CASSYSAGRGSNQPQHF
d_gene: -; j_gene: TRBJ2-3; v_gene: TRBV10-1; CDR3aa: CASTSGDSSTDTQYF
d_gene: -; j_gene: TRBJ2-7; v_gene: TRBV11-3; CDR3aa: CASPSRDNPYEQYF
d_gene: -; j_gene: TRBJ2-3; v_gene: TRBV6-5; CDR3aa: CASSYGGASGTDTQYF
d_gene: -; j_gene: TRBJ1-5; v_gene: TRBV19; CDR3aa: CASNEFLGLQQPQHF
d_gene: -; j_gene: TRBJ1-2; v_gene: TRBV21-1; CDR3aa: CASSKVGGNRDCDYGYTF
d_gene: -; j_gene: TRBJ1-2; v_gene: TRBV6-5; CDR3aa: CASSLDRSNYGYTF
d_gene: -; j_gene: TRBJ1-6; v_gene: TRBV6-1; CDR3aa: CASSETQWGSPLHF
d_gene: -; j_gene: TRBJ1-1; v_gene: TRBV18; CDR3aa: CASSPGRNTEAFF